The rows below give T cell receptor beta chains drawn from one sample of a study of T cell changes during pregnancy in multiple sclerosis. The repertoire was sequenced with immunoSEQ multiplex PCR; TCRdb's copy has only in-frame clones and lacks some. The sample includes about 73,000 clones, around 92% of them seen just once. The sample was peripheral blood, taken in the third trimester of pregnancy. The receptors were gathered from a female donor in good health, enrolled as a control in a pregnancy study. CDR3s include the opening cysteine and the closing phenylalanine or tryptophan. D genes are given only for firm matches. A clone size is listed for some rows: how often the clone was seen (once, few, many), or a class if it is expanded.

size: -; V: TRBV14; J: TRBJ2-1; D: TRBD1; CDR3: CASSQDTGGNEQFF; DNA: TGTGCCAGCAGCCAGGATACAGGGGGTAATGAGCAGTTCTTC
size: -; V: TRBV4-1; J: TRBJ2-7; D: -; CDR3: CASSQDWAGSFPEQYF; DNA: TGCGCCAGCAGCCAAGATTGGGCAGGTTCCTTCCCCGAGCAGTACTTC
size: -; V: TRBV19; J: TRBJ2-1; D: TRBD1; CDR3: CASSMIGGHEQFF; DNA: TGTGCCAGTAGTATGATAGGGGGCCATGAGCAGTTCTTC
size: once; V: TRBV9; J: TRBJ2-5; D: TRBD1; CDR3: CASSVGDRGQGIETQYF; DNA: TGTGCCAGCAGCGTAGGGGATCGGGGACAGGGGATAGAGACCCAGTACTTC
size: -; V: TRBV9; J: TRBJ1-1; D: TRBD1; CDR3: CASSLPDRGWKAFF; DNA: TGTGCCAGCAGCCTCCCGGACAGGGGATGGAAAGCTTTCTTT
size: -; V: TRBV29-1; J: TRBJ2-3; D: TRBD2; CDR3: CSVGAGSRGDTQYF; DNA: TGCAGCGTTGGAGCGGGATCCCGAGGAGATACGCAGTATTTT
size: -; V: TRBV2; J: TRBJ2-7; D: TRBD2; CDR3: CASSSWGVAGEEEQYF; DNA: TGTGCCAGCAGCAGCTGGGGGGTAGCGGGAGAGGAAGAGCAGTACTTC
size: -; V: TRBV6-5; J: TRBJ1-1; D: TRBD1; CDR3: CASSYRQGSEAFF; DNA: TGTGCCAGCAGTTATCGACAGGGATCTGAAGCTTTCTTT
size: -; V: TRBV5-1; J: TRBJ2-3; D: TRBD2; CDR3: CASSLVGLAGLDTQYF; DNA: TGCGCCAGCAGCTTGGTGGGACTAGCGGGACTAGATACGCAGTATTTT
size: -; V: TRBV7-9; J: TRBJ2-5; D: TRBD2; CDR3: CASSPPGGETQYF; DNA: TGTGCCAGCAGCCCGCCGGGAGGAGAGACCCAGTACTTC
size: -; V: TRBV6-6; J: TRBJ2-5; D: -; CDR3: CASSYLQETQYF; DNA: TGTGCCAGCAGTTACCTCCAGGAGACCCAGTACTTC
size: -; V: TRBV28; J: TRBJ2-2; D: TRBD1; CDR3: CAVYRGRGGELFF; DNA: TGTGCCGTGTACAGGGGGCGAGGCGGGGAGCTGTTTTTT
size: -; V: TRBV7-2; J: TRBJ1-2; D: -; CDR3: CASSSPGFYTF; DNA: TGTGCCAGCTCCTCACCAGGTTTCTACACCTTC
size: few; V: TRBV29-1; J: TRBJ2-5; D: -; CDR3: CSVRGSALDETQYF; DNA: TGCAGCGTCCGGGGTAGCGCATTAGATGAGACCCAGTACTTC
size: -; V: TRBV11-2; J: TRBJ2-7; D: -; CDR3: CASSLAGVSNGQYF; DNA: TGTGCCAGCAGCTTAGCCGGGGTTAGCAACGGGCAGTACTTC
size: -; V: TRBV4-1; J: TRBJ2-7; D: -; CDR3: CASSQVADYSYEQYF; DNA: TGCGCCAGCAGCCAAGTAGCGGACTACTCCTACGAGCAGTACTTC
size: -; V: TRBV28; J: TRBJ1-1; D: -; CDR3: CASRPRDNTEAFF; DNA: TGTGCCAGCAGGCCCAGGGATAACACTGAAGCTTTCTTT
size: -; V: TRBV7-9; J: TRBJ2-3; D: -; CDR3: CASSQPQGHLNTDTQYF; DNA: TGTGCCAGCAGCCAACCGCAGGGACACCTAAACACAGATACGCAGTATTTT
size: once; V: TRBV18; J: TRBJ1-1; D: -; CDR3: CASSLRRDTEAFF; DNA: TGTGCCAGCTCACTCCGACGGGACACTGAAGCTTTCTTT
size: -; V: TRBV5-4; J: TRBJ2-2; D: -; CDR3: CASSLGRNTGELFF; DNA: TGTGCCAGCAGCTTAGGGAGAAACACCGGGGAGCTGTTTTTT
size: once; V: TRBV27; J: TRBJ2-7; D: -; CDR3: CASSLAGHPYEQYF; DNA: TGTGCCAGCAGTTTAGCAGGACACCCCTACGAGCAGTACTTC
size: -; V: TRBV19; J: TRBJ2-7; D: TRBD1; CDR3: CASSVTGGDFYEQYF; DNA: TGTGCCAGTAGTGTGACAGGGGGGGACTTCTACGAGCAGTACTTC
size: -; V: TRBV18; J: TRBJ2-1; D: -; CDR3: CASSHGAAKVIGNEQFF; DNA: TGTGCCAGCTCACATGGTGCGGCTAAGGTTATCGGCAATGAGCAGTTCTTC
size: -; V: TRBV7-9; J: TRBJ2-2; D: TRBD2; CDR3: CASRSTSGGATGELFF; DNA: TGTGCCAGCAGGTCGACTAGCGGGGGGGCCACCGGGGAGCTGTTTTTT
size: -; V: TRBV21-1; J: TRBJ2-1; D: -; CDR3: CAPGNEQFF; DNA: TGTGCCCCAGGGAATGAGCAGTTCTTC